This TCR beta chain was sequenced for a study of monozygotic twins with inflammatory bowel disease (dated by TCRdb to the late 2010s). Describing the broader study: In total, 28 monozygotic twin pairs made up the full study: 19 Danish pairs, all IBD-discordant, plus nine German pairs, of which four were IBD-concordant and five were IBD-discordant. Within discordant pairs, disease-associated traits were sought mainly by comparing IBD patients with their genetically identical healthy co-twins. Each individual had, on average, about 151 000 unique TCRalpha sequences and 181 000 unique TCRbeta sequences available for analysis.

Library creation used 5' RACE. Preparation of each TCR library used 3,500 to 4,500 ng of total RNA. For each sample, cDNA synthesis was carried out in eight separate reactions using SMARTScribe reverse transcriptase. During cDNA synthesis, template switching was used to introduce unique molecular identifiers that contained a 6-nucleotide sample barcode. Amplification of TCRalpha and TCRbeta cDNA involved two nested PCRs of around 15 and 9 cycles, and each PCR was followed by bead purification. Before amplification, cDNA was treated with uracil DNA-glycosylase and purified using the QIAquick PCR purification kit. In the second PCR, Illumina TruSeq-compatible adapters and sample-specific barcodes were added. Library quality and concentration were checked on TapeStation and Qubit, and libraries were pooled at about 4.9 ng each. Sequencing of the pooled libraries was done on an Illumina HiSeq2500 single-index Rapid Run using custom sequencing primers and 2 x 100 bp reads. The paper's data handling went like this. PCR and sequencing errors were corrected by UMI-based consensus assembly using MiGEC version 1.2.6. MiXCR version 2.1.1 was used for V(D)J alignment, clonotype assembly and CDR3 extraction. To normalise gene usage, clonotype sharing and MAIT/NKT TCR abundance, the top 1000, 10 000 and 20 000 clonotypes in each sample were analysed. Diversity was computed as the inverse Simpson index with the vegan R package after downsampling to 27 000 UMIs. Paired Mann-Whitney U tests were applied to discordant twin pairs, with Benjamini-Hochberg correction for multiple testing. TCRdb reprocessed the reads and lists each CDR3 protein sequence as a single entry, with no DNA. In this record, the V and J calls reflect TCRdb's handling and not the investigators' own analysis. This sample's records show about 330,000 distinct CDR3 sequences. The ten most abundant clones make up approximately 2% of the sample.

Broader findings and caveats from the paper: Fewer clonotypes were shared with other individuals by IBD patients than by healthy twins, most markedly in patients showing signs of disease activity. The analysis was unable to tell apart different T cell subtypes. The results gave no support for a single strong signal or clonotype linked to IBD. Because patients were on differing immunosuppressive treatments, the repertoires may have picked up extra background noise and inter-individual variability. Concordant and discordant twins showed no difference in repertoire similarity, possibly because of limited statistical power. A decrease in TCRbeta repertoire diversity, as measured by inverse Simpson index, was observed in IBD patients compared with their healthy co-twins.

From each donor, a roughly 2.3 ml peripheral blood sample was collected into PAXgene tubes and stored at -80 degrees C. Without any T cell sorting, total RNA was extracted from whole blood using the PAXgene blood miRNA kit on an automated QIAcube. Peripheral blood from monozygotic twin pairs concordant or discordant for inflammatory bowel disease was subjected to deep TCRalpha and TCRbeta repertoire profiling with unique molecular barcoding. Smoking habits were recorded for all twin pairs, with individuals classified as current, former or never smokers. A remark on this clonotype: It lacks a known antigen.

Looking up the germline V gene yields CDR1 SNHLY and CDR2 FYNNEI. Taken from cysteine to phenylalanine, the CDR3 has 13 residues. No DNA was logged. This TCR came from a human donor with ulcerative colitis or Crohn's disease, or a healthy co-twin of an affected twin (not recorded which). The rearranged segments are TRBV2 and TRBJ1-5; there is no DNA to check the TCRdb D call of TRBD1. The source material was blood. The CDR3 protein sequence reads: CASSRTGDQPQHF.